This TCR beta chain was sequenced in a study of CD8 T cells in ankylosing spondylitis. Findings of the study overall: Reactive arthritis synovial fluid and blood were previously reported to contain some motif variants. Seemingly distinctive of ankylosing spondylitis blood was a TCR beta motif formed by eight highly homologous variants.

In this sample, this clonotype turned up a few times. The antigen is not known. TCRdb called the 5' RACE reads again in MiXCR, with one record for every CDR3 protein. The sample yields approximately 400,000 distinct CDR3 sequences, about a sixth seen once. CDR1 is DFQATT, CDR2 SNEGSKA, per germline (reference sequence). The ends lost 3 bases at V and 2 bases at J; junction bases unmatched: 5. The CDR3 sequence is 15 residues long. The TCR was taken from a male donor with ankylosing spondylitis. Sequenced sample: blood, either unsorted or a sorted T cell fraction (not recorded which). The chain combines TRBV20-1 with TRBJ2-2, with TRBD2 identical over 8 bases. CDR3 coding DNA: TGCAGTGCTAGTCTGGCGGGGGGAAACACCGGGGAGCTGTTTTTT. This sequence encodes CSASLAGGNTGELFF.